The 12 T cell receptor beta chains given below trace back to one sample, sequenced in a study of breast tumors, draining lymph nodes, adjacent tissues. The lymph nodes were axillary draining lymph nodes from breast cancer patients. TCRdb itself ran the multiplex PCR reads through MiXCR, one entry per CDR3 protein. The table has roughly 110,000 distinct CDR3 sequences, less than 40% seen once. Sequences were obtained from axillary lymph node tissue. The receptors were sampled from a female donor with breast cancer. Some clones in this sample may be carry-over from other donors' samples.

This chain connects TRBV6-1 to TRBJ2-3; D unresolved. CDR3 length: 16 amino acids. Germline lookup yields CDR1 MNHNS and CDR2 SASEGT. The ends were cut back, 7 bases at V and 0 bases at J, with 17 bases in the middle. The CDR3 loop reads CASNPLGHYSTDTQYF. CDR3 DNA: TGTGCCAGCAATCCCCTAGGGCACTATAGCACAGATACGCAGTATTTT.

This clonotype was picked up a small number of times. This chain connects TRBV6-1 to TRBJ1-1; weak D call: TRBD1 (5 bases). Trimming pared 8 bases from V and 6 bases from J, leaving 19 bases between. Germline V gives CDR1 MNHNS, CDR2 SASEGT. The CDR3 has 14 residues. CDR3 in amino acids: CASSSGLRGAEAFF. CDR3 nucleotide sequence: TGTGCCAGCTCCTCGGGCCTCCGGGGCGCTGAAGCTTTCTTT.

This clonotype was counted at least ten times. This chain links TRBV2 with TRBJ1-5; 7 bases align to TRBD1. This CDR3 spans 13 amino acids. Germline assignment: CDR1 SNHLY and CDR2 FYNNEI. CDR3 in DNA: TGTGCGAGGGGGCTCGGCAGCAATCAGCCCCAGCATTTT. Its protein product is CARGLGSNQPQHF.

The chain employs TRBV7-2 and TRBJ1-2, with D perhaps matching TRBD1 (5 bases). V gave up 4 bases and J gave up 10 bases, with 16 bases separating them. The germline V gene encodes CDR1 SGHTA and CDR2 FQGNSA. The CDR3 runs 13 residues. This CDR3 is CASSWGGARPYTF. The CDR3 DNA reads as TGTGCCAGCAGCTGGGGAGGGGCCCGGCCCTACACCTTC.

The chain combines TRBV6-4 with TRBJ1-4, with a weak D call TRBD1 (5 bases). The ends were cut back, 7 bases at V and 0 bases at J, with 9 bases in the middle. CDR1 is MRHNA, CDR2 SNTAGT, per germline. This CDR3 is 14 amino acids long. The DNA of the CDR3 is TGTGCCAGCAACCAGGGTGCAACTAATGAAAAACTGTTTTTT. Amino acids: CASNQGATNEKLFF.

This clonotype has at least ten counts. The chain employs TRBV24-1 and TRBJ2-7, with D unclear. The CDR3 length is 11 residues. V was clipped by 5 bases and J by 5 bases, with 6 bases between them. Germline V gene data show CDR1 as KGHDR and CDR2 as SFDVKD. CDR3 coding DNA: TGTGCCACCAGTGGAAGCAACGAGCAGTACTTC. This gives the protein CATSGSNEQYF.

The CDR3 reads CASSYSYGGRAKNIQYF. The DNA for the CDR3 is TGTGCCAGCAGTTACTCGTATGGGGGGCGAGCCAAAAACATTCAGTACTTC. J is TRBJ2-4 and V is TRBV6-2 or TRBV6-3; perhaps D is TRBD1 or TRBD2 (6 bases each). Germline CDR1 MNHEY, CDR2 SVGEGT. The CDR3 totals 17 residues. The V gene lost 0 bases and the J gene lost 0 bases, with 12 bases spanning the gap.

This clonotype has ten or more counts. CDR3 residues: CASSEEPRLEETQYF. DNA of the CDR3: TGTGCCAGCAGTGAAGAGCCCAGATTAGAAGAGACCCAGTACTTC. The V call is TRBV6-1, the J call TRBJ2-5, with no clear D. CDR3 length: 15 residues. Trimming removed 1 base at V and 3 bases at J, with 12 bases between. The V gene's germline CDR1 is MNHNS and CDR2 SASEGT.

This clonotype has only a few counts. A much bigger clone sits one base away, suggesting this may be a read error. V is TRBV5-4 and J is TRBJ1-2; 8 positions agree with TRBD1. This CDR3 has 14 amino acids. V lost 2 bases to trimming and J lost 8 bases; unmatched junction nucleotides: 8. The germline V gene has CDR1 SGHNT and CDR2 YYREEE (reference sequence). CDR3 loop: CASSLDRGGNGYTF. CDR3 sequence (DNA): TGTGCCAGCAGCTTAGACAGGGGTGGGAACGGCTACACCTTC.

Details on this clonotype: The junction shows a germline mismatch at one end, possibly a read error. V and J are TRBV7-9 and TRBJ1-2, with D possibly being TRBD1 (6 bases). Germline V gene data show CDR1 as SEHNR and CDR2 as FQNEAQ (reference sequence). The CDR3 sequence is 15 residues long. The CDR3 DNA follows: TGTGCCAGCAGCCAATCACAACGGGACCATGGGGGCTACCCCTTC. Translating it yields CASSQSQRDHGGYPF.

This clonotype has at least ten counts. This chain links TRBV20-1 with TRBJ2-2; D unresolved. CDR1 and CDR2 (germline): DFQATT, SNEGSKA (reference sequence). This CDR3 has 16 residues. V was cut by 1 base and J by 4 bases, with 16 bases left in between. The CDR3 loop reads CSARVLRSGSTGELFF. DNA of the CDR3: TGCAGTGCTAGAGTCTTGCGGTCAGGCAGCACCGGGGAGCTGTTTTTT.

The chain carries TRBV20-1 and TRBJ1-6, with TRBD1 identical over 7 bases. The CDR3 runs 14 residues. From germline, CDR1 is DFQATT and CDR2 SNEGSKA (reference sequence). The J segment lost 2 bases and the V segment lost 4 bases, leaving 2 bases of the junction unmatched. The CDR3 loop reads CSATGQAYNSPLHF. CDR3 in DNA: TGCAGTGCTACTGGACAGGCCTATAATTCACCCCTCCACTTT.